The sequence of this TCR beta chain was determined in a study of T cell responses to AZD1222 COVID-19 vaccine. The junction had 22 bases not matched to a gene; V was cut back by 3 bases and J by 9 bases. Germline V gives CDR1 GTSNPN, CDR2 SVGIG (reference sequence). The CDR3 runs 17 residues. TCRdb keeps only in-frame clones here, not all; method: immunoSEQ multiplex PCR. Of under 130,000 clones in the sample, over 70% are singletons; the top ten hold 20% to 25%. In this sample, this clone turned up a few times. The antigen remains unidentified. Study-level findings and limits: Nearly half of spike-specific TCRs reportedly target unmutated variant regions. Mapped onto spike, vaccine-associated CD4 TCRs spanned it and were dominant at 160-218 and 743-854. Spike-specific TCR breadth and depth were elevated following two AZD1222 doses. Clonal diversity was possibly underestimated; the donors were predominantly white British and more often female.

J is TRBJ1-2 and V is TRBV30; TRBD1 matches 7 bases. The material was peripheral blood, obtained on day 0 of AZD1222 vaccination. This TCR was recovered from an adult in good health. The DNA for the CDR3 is TGTGCCTGGAGGGGCCCACTTGACCCGACAGGGCCGTGGCGCTACACCTTC. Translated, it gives CAWRGPLDPTGPWRYTF.